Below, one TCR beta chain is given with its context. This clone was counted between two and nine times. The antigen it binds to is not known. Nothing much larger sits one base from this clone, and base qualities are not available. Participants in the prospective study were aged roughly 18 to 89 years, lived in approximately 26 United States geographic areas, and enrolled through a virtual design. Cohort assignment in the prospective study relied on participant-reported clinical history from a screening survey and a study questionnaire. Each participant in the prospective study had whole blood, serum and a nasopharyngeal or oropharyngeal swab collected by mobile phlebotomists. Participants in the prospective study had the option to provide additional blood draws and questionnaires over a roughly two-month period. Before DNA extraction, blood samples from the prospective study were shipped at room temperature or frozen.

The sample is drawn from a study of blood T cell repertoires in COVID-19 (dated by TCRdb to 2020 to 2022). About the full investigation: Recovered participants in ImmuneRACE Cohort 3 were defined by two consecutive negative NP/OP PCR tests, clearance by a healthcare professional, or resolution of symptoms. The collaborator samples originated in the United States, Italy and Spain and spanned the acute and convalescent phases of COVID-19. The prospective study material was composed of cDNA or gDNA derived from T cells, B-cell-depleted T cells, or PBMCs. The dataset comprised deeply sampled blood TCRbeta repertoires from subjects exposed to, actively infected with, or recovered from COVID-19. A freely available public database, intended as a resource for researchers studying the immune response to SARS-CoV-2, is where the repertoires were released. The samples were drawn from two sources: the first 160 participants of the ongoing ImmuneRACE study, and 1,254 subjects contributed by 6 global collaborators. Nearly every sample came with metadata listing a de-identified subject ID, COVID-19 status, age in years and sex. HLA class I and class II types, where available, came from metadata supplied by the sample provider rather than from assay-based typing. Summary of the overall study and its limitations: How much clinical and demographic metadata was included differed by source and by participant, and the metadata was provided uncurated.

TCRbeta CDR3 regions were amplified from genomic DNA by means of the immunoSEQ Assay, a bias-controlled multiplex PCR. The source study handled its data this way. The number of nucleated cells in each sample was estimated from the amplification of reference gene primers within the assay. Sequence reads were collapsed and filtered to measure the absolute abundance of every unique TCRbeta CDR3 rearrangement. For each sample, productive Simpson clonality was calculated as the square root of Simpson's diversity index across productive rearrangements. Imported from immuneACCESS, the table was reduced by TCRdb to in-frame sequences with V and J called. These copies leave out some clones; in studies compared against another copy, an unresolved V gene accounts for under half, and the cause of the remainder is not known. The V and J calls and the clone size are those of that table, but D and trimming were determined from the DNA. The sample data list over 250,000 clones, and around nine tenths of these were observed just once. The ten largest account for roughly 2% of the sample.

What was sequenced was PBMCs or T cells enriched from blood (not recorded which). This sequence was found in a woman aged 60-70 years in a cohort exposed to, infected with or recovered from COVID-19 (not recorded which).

The CDR3 protein is CASRELAGFYYEQYF. The nucleotides read TGTGCCAGCAGAGAACTAGCGGGCTTTTACTACGAGCAGTACTTC. Recombination connected TRBV6-7 to TRBJ2-7; TRBD2 matches 9 bases in the middle. TRBV6-7 is recorded as an ORF, its role being uncertain. V and J are trimmed by 6 bases and 3 bases, and the gene matches miss 9 bases of the junction. From cysteine to phenylalanine, the CDR3 is 15 amino acids long. The entry retains the CDR3 DNA only, 45 bases that are in frame from base 1.